This T cell receptor beta chain was retrieved from a study of shared clonotypes between healthy human individuals. From germline, CDR1 is ENHRY and CDR2 SYGVKD. The CDR3 totals 14 residues. Between the trimmed V and J ends, which lost 0 bases and 5 bases, there was a span of 9 bases. Replicate PCRs were loaded with approximately 300 ng DNA from unsorted PBMC, about 30,000 T cell genomes. With ten immunoSEQ deep assay plates, unsorted PBMC DNA underwent sequencing. Clones were read by immunoSEQ multiplex PCR, and TCRdb kept only the in-frame ones, dropping some. The sample lists about half a million clones, 70% to 80% occurring once. A few counts support this clone.

The receptor was isolated from a middle-aged woman in good health. Some clones in this sample may be carry-over from other donors' samples. J is TRBJ2-3 and V is TRBV10-3; D gene uncertain. The specimen was PBMCs. The CDR3 nucleotides are TGTGCCATCAGTGAGTCTCTGAGTGTAGATACGCAGTATTTT. Encoded protein: CAISESLSVDTQYF.